What follows are 22 T cell receptor beta chains derived from one specimen sequenced in a study of CD8+CD57+ T cells in acquired aplastic anemia. The template for TCR beta VDJ and CDR3 sequence profiling was genomic DNA. TCRdb reprocessed the reads with MiXCR, giving one entry per CDR3 protein. The profile shows 50,000 to 70,000 distinct CDR3 sequences, around 50% of them singletons. Material: sorted CD4+, CD8+, or CD8+CD57+ T cells (not recorded which) from PBMCs. The source of these receptors is a human donor in good health, serving as a control.

A few counts support this clonotype. This chain links TRBV7-7 with TRBJ2-5; no reliable D call. CDR3 length: 13 residues. Germline V gene lookup returns CDR1 SSHAT and CDR2 FNYEAQ (reference sequence). Trimming removed 3 bases at V and 3 bases at J, with 8 bases between. CDR3 region: CASSFSGEETQYF. The CDR3 bases are TGTGCCAGCAGCTTCAGTGGAGAAGAGACCCAGTACTTC.

The table lists this clonotype with many counts. The chain is built from TRBV9 and TRBJ2-3, with a weak D call TRBD2 (6 bases). The germline V and J ends were trimmed by 0 bases and 3 bases, with 8 bases remaining between them. The CDR3 contains 14 residues. Germline CDR1 and CDR2: SGDLS and YYNGEE. The DNA for the CDR3 is TGTGCCAGCAGCGTAGAGAGCGGGACAGATACGCAGTATTTT. This gives the protein CASSVESGTDTQYF.

The V call is TRBV20-1, the J call TRBJ2-3; no definite D call. The germline V gene has CDR1 DFQATT and CDR2 SNEGSKA (reference sequence). V was shortened by 1 base and J by 6 bases, with 8 bases between the two germline ends. CDR3 length equals 12 residues. DNA for the CDR3: TGCAGTGCTAGAGTGCCCGGGGATACGCAGTATTTT. It yields the protein CSARVPGDTQYF.

This clonotype was seen ten or more times. The chain is built from TRBV4-1 and TRBJ2-7; D is possibly TRBD2 (5 bases). The CDR3 contains 16 residues. Germline-derived CDR1 and CDR2 are MGHRA and YSYEKL. V was cut by 1 base and J by 2 bases, with 15 bases left in between. The CDR3 DNA follows: TGCGCCAGCAGCCAAGCGGGGTTGGTTCAGACCTACGAGCAGTACTTC. It codes for CASSQAGLVQTYEQYF.

The rearrangement joins TRBV5-6 to TRBJ1-2; the D is unclear. This CDR3 comprises 15 residues. Germline V gene data show CDR1 as SGHDT and CDR2 as YYEEEE. V was shortened by 0 bases and J by 2 bases, with 11 bases between the two germline ends. Here the CDR3 DNA reads TGTGCCAGCAGCTTGGCAAACTCCTTGAACTATGGCTACACCTTC. It specifies CASSLANSLNYGYTF.

The CDR3 protein is CSARPQHF. CDR3 nucleotides: TGCAGTGCTAGACCCCAGCATTTT. The rearrangement uses TRBV20-1 and TRBJ1-5; no clear D. CDR1 and CDR2 from the germline V gene are DFQATT and SNEGSKA (reference sequence). V lost 2 bases and J 10 bases, leaving 0 bases between the germline ends. The CDR3 contains 8 residues.

This clonotype was observed many times. This chain joins TRBV19 and TRBJ2-5; 8 bases line up with TRBD1. This CDR3 region has 15 residues. The junction had 10 bases not matched to a gene; V was cut back by 9 bases and J by 1 base. Germline V CDR1 and CDR2: LNHDA, SQIVND (reference sequence). Here the CDR3 reads CASTNTRGPQETQYF. CDR3 coding DNA: TGTGCCAGCACAAATACCAGGGGGCCCCAAGAGACCCAGTACTTC.

This clonotype was counted many times. CDR3 loop: CASSLDRGGRARPDTQYF. DNA for the CDR3: TGCGCCAGCAGCTTGGACCGCGGGGGGAGGGCCCGCCCAGATACGCAGTATTTT. The V gene is TRBV5-1, the J gene TRBJ2-3; the match to TRBD2 covers 8 bases. Losses at the gene ends were 0 bases for V and 4 bases for J; bases not matched to a gene: 13. Germline CDR1 reads SGHRS; CDR2 reads YFSETQ. The CDR3 runs 18 residues.

The chain joins TRBV7-6 to TRBJ1-3, with 7 bases fitting TRBD1. There are 13 residues in the CDR3. Germline lookup yields CDR1 SGHVS and CDR2 FNYEAQ. V gave up 5 bases and J gave up 5 bases; unmatched junction bases: 3. The CDR3 loop reads CASSPGQRNTIYF. The CDR3 nucleotides are TGTGCCAGCAGCCCGGGACAGAGAAACACCATATATTTT.

The chain joins TRBV29-1 to TRBJ2-7; D could derive from TRBD1 or TRBD2 (5 bases each). From germline, CDR1 is SQVTM and CDR2 ANQGSEA. This CDR3 is built from 15 residues. The V and J ends lost 1 base and 5 bases respectively, with 18 bases between them. CDR3 coding DNA: TGCAGCGTTGAAGGAGGGGTTGGGTACTTTGACGAGCAGTACTTC. As protein: CSVEGGVGYFDEQYF.

This clonotype was observed a single time. The rearrangement uses TRBV10-2 and TRBJ2-7; D remains unclear. With 3 bases removed from V and 3 bases from J, the gap between germline ends came to 6 bases. There are 12 residues in the CDR3. Germline V CDR1 and CDR2: WSHSY, SAAADI. As DNA, the CDR3 is TGCGCCAGCAGTGACGATCTCTACGAGCAGTACTTC. Translation: CASSDDLYEQYF.

This clonotype was observed many times. V and J are TRBV5-1 and TRBJ2-1; D may be TRBD1 or TRBD2 (5 bases each). Trimming shortened V by 3 bases and J by 5 bases, and 18 bases separated the two germline ends. CDR1 is SGHRS, CDR2 YFSETQ, per germline. This CDR3 has 16 residues. The CDR3 sequence is CASSSGAQAIDNEQFF. CDR3 in DNA: TGCGCCAGCAGCTCCGGGGCGCAGGCGATAGACAATGAGCAGTTCTTC.

This clonotype was picked up a small number of times. This chain joins TRBV10-3 and TRBJ2-5, with D tentatively TRBD1 (5 bases). The CDR3 spans 13 residues. Germline CDR1 ENHRY, CDR2 SYGVKD. The germline V and J ends were trimmed by 7 bases and 0 bases, with 9 bases remaining between them. The CDR3 nucleotides read TGTGCCATCACCCCAGGGAACCAAGAGACCCAGTACTTC. It translates to CAITPGNQETQYF.

Of note for this clonotype: With a much larger clone just one base away, this may be a read error. V usage is TRBV20-1 and J usage is TRBJ1-3, with D uncertain. The CDR3 sequence is 16 residues long. Germline CDR1 reads DFQATT; CDR2 reads SNEGSKA (reference sequence). V gave up 4 bases and J gave up 0 bases, with 16 bases separating them. CDR3 protein: CSANANKGYSGNTIYF. CDR3 in DNA: TGCAGTGCTAACGCAAACAAGGGTTACTCTGGAAACACCATATATTTT.

This rearrangement joins TRBV29-1 to TRBJ2-7; D unclear. V lost 4 bases, J lost 1 base, and 11 bases lay in between. The CDR3 loop spans 13 amino acids. Germline assignment: CDR1 SQVTM and CDR2 ANQGSEA. CDR3 in DNA: TGCAGCGTTGGGGGTAGCAGTTCCTACGAGCAGTACTTC. Translating it yields CSVGGSSSYEQYF.

CDR3 DNA: TGTGCCAGCAGCCCCCCATGGCAGCGGAGACGGGGGGAGACCCAGTACTTC. It is translated as CASSPPWQRRRGETQYF. The chain employs TRBV9 and TRBJ2-5, with TRBD2 as a possible D gene (6 bases). V was trimmed by 4 bases and J by 5 bases, leaving 24 bases between them. The CDR3 runs 17 residues. Germline CDR1 and CDR2: SGDLS and YYNGEE.

This clonotype was recorded many times. The J gene is TRBJ2-3, the V gene TRBV12-3 or TRBV12-4; 7 bases match TRBD2. After removal of 7 bases from V and 1 base from J, the junction contained 5 bases not matched to a gene. The CDR3 loop spans 14 amino acids. CDR3 region: CASTRLAGTDTQYF. The CDR3 region has the DNA TGTGCCAGCACCCGGCTAGCGGGCACAGATACGCAGTATTTT.

The rearrangement uses TRBV2 and TRBJ1-6, with TRBD1 identical over 9 bases. The CDR3 sequence is 14 residues long. Germline V gene sequence: CDR1 SNHLY, CDR2 FYNNEI. V lost 8 bases and J lost 9; bases outside the gene matches: 8. This CDR3 reads CASGDRAGSSPLHF. In nucleotides, the CDR3 is TGTGCCAGCGGGGACAGGGCAGGCAGTTCACCCCTCCACTTT.

The V gene is TRBV20-1, the J gene TRBJ2-3; 8 bases match TRBD1. Trimming at V came to 0 bases and at J to 2 bases, leaving 4 bases not matched to a gene. The germline V gene has CDR1 DFQATT and CDR2 SNEGSKA (reference sequence). The CDR3 is made up of 15 amino acids. CDR3 sequence (DNA): TGCAGTGCTAGAGATCAGGGGGCACCCACAGATACGCAGTATTTT. Translating it yields CSARDQGAPTDTQYF.

This clonotype has a handful of counts. A junction end diverges from the germline sequence, so it may reflect a read error. The gene calls are TRBV20-1 and TRBJ1-3; no reliable D call. Looked up from germline, CDR1 is DFQATT and CDR2 is SNEGSKA (reference sequence). This CDR3 spans 16 amino acids. CDR3: CGANANKGYSGNTIYF. CDR3 sequence (DNA): TGCGGTGCTAACGCAAACAAGGGTTACTCTGGAAACACCATATATTTT.

This clonotype was observed many times. The chain employs TRBV6-5 and TRBJ1-2, with 8 bases fitting TRBD1. Germline CDR1 and CDR2: MNHEY and SVGAGI. CDR3 size: 14 residues. Losses at the gene ends were 1 base for V and 4 bases for J; bases not matched to a gene: 2. Here the CDR3 DNA reads TGTGCCAGCAGTTACTTGGACAGGGTCTATGGCTACACCTTC. Amino acids: CASSYLDRVYGYTF.

This clonotype has at least ten counts. V is TRBV19 and J is TRBJ1-2, with D tentatively TRBD1 (5 bases). This CDR3 has 17 residues. V lost 6 bases and J lost 2, with 22 bases in between. Germline values: CDR1 LNHDA, CDR2 SQIVND (reference sequence). The chain's CDR3 is CASRVTATESINYGYTF. The CDR3 bases are TGTGCCAGTAGAGTGACGGCGACAGAGAGTATAAACTATGGCTACACCTTC.